The next 31 T cell receptor beta chains were all read from a single sample in a study of shared clonotypes between healthy human individuals. Sequencing was performed with immunoSEQ multiplex PCR; in TCRdb, only in-frame clones are kept and a portion is missing. The data show fewer than 3 million clones, around 90% seen once. The material sequenced was naive CD4+ T cells from PBMCs. As to subset: CD45RA+ positively selected. The receptor set was obtained from a man between 18 and 29 years old in good health. Some clones in this sample may be carry-over from other donors' samples.

The chain couples TRBV5-1 to TRBJ2-5; the D call may be TRBD1 or TRBD2 (5 bases each). Trimming shortened V by 7 bases and J by 6 bases, and 19 bases separated the two germline ends. The CDR3 runs to 14 residues. The germline V gene has CDR1 SGHRS and CDR2 YFSETQ. CDR3 bases: TGCGCCAGCGGCCCCGTCCCGACGGGGCAGACCCAGTACTTC. Protein: CASGPVPTGQTQYF.

This chain uses TRBV6-6 with TRBJ2-7, with 7 bases lining up with TRBD2. Trimming cost V 6 bases and J 1 base; bases outside gene matches: 3. Germline V gene data show CDR1 as MNHNY and CDR2 as SVGAGI (reference sequence). This CDR3 is built from 13 residues. The CDR3 loop reads CASRPGLSYEQYF. The DNA for the CDR3 is TGTGCCAGCAGGCCGGGACTATCCTACGAGCAGTACTTC.

This clone was counted once. The chain carries TRBV12-5 and TRBJ1-2, with D possibly TRBD1 on 5 matching bases. Germline CDR1 LGHNT, CDR2 FRNRAP. V was shortened by 5 bases and J by 5 bases, with 9 bases between the two germline ends. The length of the CDR3 is 12 residues. CDR3 DNA: TGTGCTAGTGGTAACGGGGGGTATGGCTACACCTTC. Translating it yields CASGNGGYGYTF.

The chain couples TRBV30 to TRBJ2-7; D is unresolved. Deletions cut 1 base from V and 3 bases from J, with 10 bases between. Germline V gene lookup returns CDR1 GTSNPN and CDR2 SVGIG (reference sequence). The CDR3 totals 13 residues. CDR3 sequence: CAWSAGFFYEQYF. CDR3 bases: TGTGCCTGGAGTGCCGGATTTTTCTACGAGCAGTACTTC. Complete variable domain (other parts from reference TRBV30 and TRBJ2-7): SQTIHQWPATLVQPVGSPLSLECTVEGTSNPNLYWYRQAAGRGLQLLFYSVGIGQISSEVPQNLSASRPQDRQFILSSKKLLLSDSGFYLCAWSAGFFYEQYFGPGTRLTVT.

The CDR3 reads CASSPSRAPNKADTQYF. The CDR3 DNA is TGTGCCAGCAGCCCCTCCCGGGCACCAAACAAGGCAGATACGCAGTATTTT. This rearrangement joins TRBV9 to TRBJ2-3; D uncertain. This CDR3 contains 17 residues. V was cut by 4 bases and J by 4 bases, with 22 bases left in between. In germline, CDR1 is SGDLS, CDR2 YYNGEE.

This chain joins TRBV7-3 and TRBJ2-7, with D perhaps matching TRBD1 or TRBD2 (5 bases each). The CDR3 is made up of 13 amino acids. Germline CDR1 and CDR2: SGHTA and FQGTGA. Trimming left V 4 bases short and J 6 bases short, with 13 bases between. CDR3 sequence reads: CASSSRGRGEQYF. CDR3 DNA sequence: TGTGCCAGCAGCTCACGGGGCCGGGGCGAGCAGTACTTC.

V usage is TRBV5-6 and J usage is TRBJ1-2; weak D call: TRBD1 (6 bases). This CDR3 spans 16 amino acids. CDR1 is SGHDT, CDR2 YYEEEE, per germline. V was shortened by 0 bases and J by 4 bases, with 16 bases between the two germline ends. The CDR3 coding sequence is TGTGCCAGCAGCTTGGGAGGGGGGCACGTCTCCTATGGCTACACCTTC. Encoded protein: CASSLGGGHVSYGYTF. Full variable domain (missing parts from reference TRBV5-6 and TRBJ1-2): DAGVTQSPTHLIKTRGQQVTLRCSPKSGHDTVSWYQQALGQGPQFIFQYYEEEERQRGNFPDRFSGHQFPNYSSELNVNALLLGDSALYLCASSLGGGHVSYGYTFGSGTRLTVV.

J is TRBJ1-5 and V is TRBV5-6; possible D gene TRBD1, 6 bases. Germline-derived CDR1 and CDR2 are SGHDT and YYEEEE. V was shortened by 1 base and J by 5 bases, with 13 bases between the two germline ends. The CDR3 sequence is 15 residues long. The CDR3 coding sequence is TGTGCCAGCAGCTTGAGATCAGGGGTCGATCAGCCCCAGCATTTT. Protein sequence: CASSLRSGVDQPQHF.

This chain joins TRBV18 and TRBJ1-3, with 7 bases lining up with TRBD1. Germline trimming cut 5 bases from V and 4 bases from J; bases unmatched to any gene: 8. CDR3 length: 15 residues. Germline V gene sequence: CDR1 KGHSH, CDR2 LQKENI. This CDR3 reads CASSTEDRSGNTIYF. As DNA, the CDR3 is TGTGCCAGCTCAACCGAGGACAGGTCGGGAAACACCATATATTTT.

The chain has TRBV28 and TRBJ2-5; D may be TRBD1 (6 bases). Germline V gives CDR1 MDHEN, CDR2 SYDVKM. The ends were cut back, 4 bases at V and 2 bases at J, with 14 bases in the middle. CDR3 length: 15 residues. CDR3 region: CASSSHETGQETQYF. CDR3 nucleotides: TGTGCCAGCAGTTCCCATGAGACAGGTCAAGAGACCCAGTACTTC.

The gene calls are TRBV6-5 and TRBJ2-5; 10 bases fit TRBD2. The germline V gene has CDR1 MNHEY and CDR2 SVGAGI. The CDR3 extends over 14 amino acids. V lost 6 bases, J lost 5 bases, and 6 bases stayed unmatched. The CDR3 region has the DNA TGTGCCAGCAGGGCAGCGGGAGGGGTGGAGACCCAGTACTTC. Its protein product is CASRAAGGVETQYF.

V is TRBV7-8 and J is TRBJ1-4; D might be TRBD1 (5 bases). The CDR3 sequence is 13 residues long. Trimming cost V 8 bases and J 7 bases, with 14 bases left between them. Per the germline V gene, CDR1 is SGHVS and CDR2 is FQNEAQ. The CDR3, as DNA: TGTGCCAGCGTACCGGGGGGGAGTGAAAAACTGTTTTTT. This codes for CASVPGGSEKLFF.

The V and J genes are TRBV2 and TRBJ1-5, with 7 bases that match TRBD1. Germline V CDR1 and CDR2: SNHLY, FYNNEI. V was pared by 7 bases and J by 4 bases, with 7 bases of the junction left unmatched. This CDR3 is built from 14 residues. CDR3 protein: CASTVGQLNQPQHF. The CDR3 nucleotides are TGTGCCAGCACCGTGGGACAGCTAAATCAGCCCCAGCATTTT.

The chain joins TRBV13 to TRBJ2-7; 7 nucleotides align to TRBD2. The CDR3 is 14 amino acids. Trimming at V came to 5 bases and at J to 2 bases, leaving 6 bases not matched to a gene. CDR1 and CDR2 (germline): PRHDT, FYEKMQ (reference sequence). In nucleotides, the CDR3 is TGTGCCAGCAGCCTTAGCGGGCGGACCTACGAGCAGTACTTC. Residues: CASSLSGRTYEQYF.

The rearrangement links TRBV10-3 to TRBJ1-2; D is uncertain. V was cut by 0 bases and J by 4 bases, with 12 bases left in between. Germline V gene lookup returns CDR1 ENHRY and CDR2 SYGVKD. The CDR3 is made up of 15 amino acids. CDR3 region: CAISESGTVPYGYTF. The CDR3, as DNA: TGTGCCATCAGTGAGTCTGGCACGGTCCCCTATGGCTACACCTTC.

This chain uses TRBV18 with TRBJ1-1, with TRBD1 as a possible D gene (6 bases). V was shortened by 3 bases and J by 3 bases, with 14 bases between the two germline ends. The length of the CDR3 is 15 residues. Germline values: CDR1 KGHSH, CDR2 LQKENI. The CDR3 spells CASSPLGGGHTEAFF. The DNA of the CDR3 is TGTGCCAGCTCACCCTTAGGAGGGGGTCACACTGAAGCTTTCTTT.

This clone showed up just once. This rearrangement joins TRBV19 to TRBJ1-1; 8 bases line up with TRBD1. With 3 bases clipped from V and 5 bases from J, the junction kept 11 bases outside the gene matches. The CDR3 has 16 residues. The V gene's germline CDR1 is LNHDA and CDR2 SQIVND (reference sequence). CDR3: CASSISPTGDNTEAFF. In nucleotides, the CDR3 is TGTGCCAGTAGTATCTCCCCGACAGGGGATAATACTGAAGCTTTCTTT.

V and J are TRBV5-1 and TRBJ2-7, with TRBD1 identical over 8 bases. Trimming took 4 bases from V and 2 from J; bases not matched to a gene: 5. The V gene's germline CDR1 is SGHRS and CDR2 YFSETQ. The CDR3 length is 14 residues. CDR3 sequence reads: CASSQGQATYEQYF. CDR3 DNA: TGCGCCAGCAGCCAGGGACAGGCAACCTACGAGCAGTACTTC.

Concerning this clone itself: Other DNA sequences in the same sample also yield this CDR3. The CDR3 coding sequence is TGTGCCAGCAGTGATCCCAACTACGAGCAGTACTTC. Protein: CASSDPNYEQYF. The rearrangement joins TRBV2 to TRBJ2-7; D is unclear. The V end was cut by 3 bases, the J end by 3 bases, with 6 bases between. The CDR3 extends over 12 amino acids. In germline, CDR1 is SNHLY, CDR2 FYNNEI.

The genes are TRBV7-9 and TRBJ2-7; D not certain. The V end lost 6 bases, the J end lost 1 base, and 10 bases lay between the germline ends. Germline assignment: CDR1 SEHNR and CDR2 FQNEAQ (reference sequence). This CDR3 has 13 residues. The CDR3 DNA follows: TGTGCCAGCAGGCCCCAGGCGTCCTACGAGCAGTACTTC. Protein: CASRPQASYEQYF.

The chain couples TRBV6-1 to TRBJ2-7; D is uncertain. The V gene lost 7 bases and the J gene lost 4 bases, with 5 bases spanning the gap. CDR3 length: 10 amino acids. The germline V gene encodes CDR1 MNHNS and CDR2 SASEGT. CDR3 sequence: CASNGYEQYF. The CDR3 nucleotides are TGTGCCAGCAACGGGTACGAGCAGTACTTC.

The chain uses TRBV7-9 and TRBJ1-2, with 7 bases lining up with TRBD1. This CDR3 is 13 amino acids long. Germline V gene data show CDR1 as SEHNR and CDR2 as FQNEAQ (reference sequence). The J segment lost 4 bases and the V segment lost 5 bases, leaving 4 bases of the junction unmatched. CDR3 in amino acids: CASSAGQTYGYTF. As DNA, the CDR3 is TGTGCCAGCAGCGCGGGACAGACCTATGGCTACACCTTC.

The CDR3 DNA sequence: TGTGCCAGCTCCCGCGGACAGGGCTACGAGCAGTACTTC. Amino acid sequence: CASSRGQGYEQYF. V is TRBV18 and J is TRBJ2-7; 8 bases fit TRBD1. V trimming: 6 bases; J trimming: 3 bases; junction bases outside the gene matches: 4. Germline CDR1 is KGHSH and CDR2 is LQKENI. This CDR3 is built from 13 residues.

The chain employs TRBV11-2 and TRBJ2-2, with D tentatively TRBD2 (5 bases). The CDR3 has 16 amino acids. Germline V gene lookup returns CDR1 SGHAT and CDR2 FQNNGV. V gave up 3 bases and J gave up 1 base, with 12 bases separating them. The CDR3 reads CASSFLVSENTGELFF. The CDR3 nucleotides read TGTGCCAGCAGCTTTTTAGTTAGCGAGAACACCGGGGAGCTGTTTTTT.

As regards this clone: At the DNA level, this CDR3 is encoded by other sequences in the same sample as well. The chain recombines TRBV28 with TRBJ2-5, with 15 positions matching TRBD2. From germline, CDR1 is MDHEN and CDR2 SYDVKM. V was pared by 3 bases and J by 1 base, with 0 bases of the junction left unmatched. The CDR3 covers 16 residues. CDR3 sequence: CASSLGLAGGQETQYF. The DNA for the CDR3 is TGTGCCAGCAGTTTGGGACTAGCGGGAGGCCAAGAGACCCAGTACTTC.

In DNA, the CDR3 is TGTGCCAGCAGCCTCGGGGGGGCATTGACGCCCTACGAGCAGTACTTC. As protein: CASSLGGALTPYEQYF. The chain employs TRBV7-8 and TRBJ2-7; 8 bases are shared with TRBD2. V shed 5 bases, J shed 2 bases, and the junction held 11 bases outside the gene matches. Germline V gene sequence: CDR1 SGHVS, CDR2 FQNEAQ. This CDR3 spans 16 amino acids.

The rearrangement joins TRBV9 to TRBJ2-3, with 7 bases fitting TRBD2. V was pared by 3 bases and J by 1 base, with 8 bases of the junction left unmatched. The CDR3 is made up of 16 amino acids. Germline V lookup: CDR1 SGDLS, CDR2 YYNGEE. This chain's CDR3 is CASSALSSGGTDTQYF. The CDR3 DNA sequence: TGTGCCAGCAGCGCCCTATCTAGCGGAGGCACAGATACGCAGTATTTT.

This chain connects TRBV6-5 to TRBJ1-5, with TRBD1 matching 8 bases. CDR1 MNHEY and CDR2 SVGAGI come from the germline V gene. The CDR3 totals 16 residues. The ends lost 0 bases at V and 1 base at J; junction bases unmatched: 2. The CDR3 DNA is TGTGCCAGCAGTTACTCCTGGACAGGGAGCAATCAGCCCCAGCATTTT. It codes for CASSYSWTGSNQPQHF.

For this clone: Other DNA sequences in the sample encode the same CDR3. This rearrangement joins TRBV5-1 to TRBJ2-1; no firm D call. Germline V CDR1 and CDR2: SGHRS, YFSETQ. The CDR3 loop spans 15 amino acids. V lost 0 bases to trimming and J lost 0 bases, with 7 bases between them. The CDR3 protein is CASSLASSSYNEQFF. The CDR3 coding sequence is TGCGCCAGCAGCTTGGCTTCTAGCTCCTACAATGAGCAGTTCTTC. Combining the CDR3 with reference TRBV5-1 and TRBJ2-1 gives the whole variable domain KAGVTQTPRYLIKTRGQQVTLSCSPISGHRSVSWYQQTPGQGLQFLFEYFSETQRNKGNFPGRFSGRQFSNSRSEMNVSTLELGDSALYLCASSLASSSYNEQFFGPGTRLTVL.

Note on this clone: Other DNA sequences from this sample encode an identical CDR3 as well. The chain uses TRBV9 and TRBJ2-1; D might be TRBD1 (6 bases). The CDR3 has 15 residues. Germline-derived CDR1 and CDR2 are SGDLS and YYNGEE. Between the trimmed V and J ends, which lost 0 bases and 9 bases, there was a span of 16 bases. The CDR3 spells CASSVATEGVGEQFF. In DNA form, the CDR3 reads TGTGCCAGCAGCGTAGCTACCGAGGGGGTCGGTGAGCAGTTCTTC.

The chain is built from TRBV28 and TRBJ1-3; 7 nucleotides agree with TRBD1. V trimming: 10 bases; J trimming: 10 bases; junction bases outside the gene matches: 13. The CDR3 is 13 amino acids. CDR1 MDHEN and CDR2 SYDVKM come from the germline V gene. The DNA of the CDR3 is TGTGCCACCTTCCGTACAGCAGGGGGGACCATATATTTT. Amino acids: CATFRTAGGTIYF. Combining the CDR3 with reference TRBV28 and TRBJ1-3 gives the whole variable domain DVKVTQSSRYLVKRTGEKVFLECVQDMDHENMFWYRQDPGLGLRLIYFSYDVKMKEKGDIPEGYSVSREKKERFSLILESASTNQTSMYLCATFRTAGGTIYFGEGSWLTVV.